These 13 T cell receptor beta chains originate from one sample sequenced in a study of brain T cells in children with intractable seizures. The repertoire was sequenced with immunoSEQ multiplex PCR; TCRdb's copy has only in-frame clones and lacks some. The profile shows approximately 110,000 clones, 85% to 95% of them singletons. Source: peripheral blood, taken at surgery. The receptors here all came from a boy under two years old with hemimegalencephaly and intractable seizures.

This sequence joins TRBV4-1 and TRBJ2-7; 10 bases are shared with TRBD1. Losses at the gene ends were 3 bases for V and 3 bases for J; bases not matched to a gene: 11. This CDR3 has 17 residues. Germline V CDR1 and CDR2: MGHRA, YSYEKL. CDR3 in amino acids: CASSHGLPGQGFYEQYF. The CDR3 nucleotides read TGCGCCAGCAGCCATGGCCTTCCGGGACAGGGGTTCTACGAGCAGTACTTC.

This rearrangement joins TRBV27 to TRBJ2-1; 8 bases fit TRBD2. This CDR3 is 15 amino acids long. Germline CDR1 and CDR2: MNHEY and SMNVEV (reference sequence). With V trimmed by 6 bases and J by 0 bases, 4 bases remained unmatched. The CDR3 bases are TGTGCCAGCAGGAAGCGGGAGAGCTCCTACAATGAGCAGTTCTTC. This sequence encodes CASRKRESSYNEQFF.

This chain joins TRBV21-1 and TRBJ2-3. TRBV21-1 is described as a pseudogene. The length of the CDR3 is 17 residues. The CDR3 region is CASSIMNPPHRTDTQYF. CDR3 DNA sequence: TGTGCCAGCAGCATAATGAACCCTCCACATAGAACAGATACGCAGTATTTT.

The chain links TRBV19 to TRBJ1-6; D possibly corresponds to TRBD1 (5 bases). Germline V gene data show CDR1 as LNHDA and CDR2 as SQIVND (reference sequence). V dropped 6 bases and J dropped 8 bases, with 14 bases sitting between them. The CDR3 loop spans 14 amino acids. The CDR3 bases are TGTGCCAGTAGCTGGGACCCTCAATATTCACCCCTCCACTTT. It yields the protein CASSWDPQYSPLHF.

The count of this clone is one. This sequence joins TRBV10-3 and TRBJ2-7, with 9 bases identical to TRBD2. Per the germline V gene, CDR1 is ENHRY and CDR2 is SYGVKD. After removal of 2 bases from V and 3 bases from J, the junction contained 2 bases not matched to a gene. This CDR3 has 14 residues. The CDR3 loop reads CAISESGGLYEQYF. CDR3 DNA sequence: TGTGCCATCAGTGAGAGCGGGGGGCTCTACGAGCAGTACTTC.

This chain joins TRBV7-8 and TRBJ1-2; unclear D gene. Germline V gene data show CDR1 as SGHVS and CDR2 as FQNEAQ. The CDR3 is 14 residues long. With 5 bases removed from V and 7 bases from J, the gap between germline ends came to 17 bases. The CDR3 DNA reads as TGTGCCAGCAGCCGAGCCGAACCCCTGGCTGGCTACACCTTC. Amino acid sequence: CASSRAEPLAGYTF.

V gene TRBV6-5 combines with J gene TRBJ2-7; D gene unclear. This CDR3 has 15 amino acids. Germline loops: CDR1 MNHEY, CDR2 SVGAGI. V was clipped by 5 bases and J by 0 bases, with 14 bases between them. The CDR3 spells CASSKYPQDSYEQYF. The CDR3 DNA reads as TGTGCCAGCAGTAAGTACCCCCAGGACTCCTACGAGCAGTACTTC.

The V gene is TRBV21-1, the J gene TRBJ2-3; TRBD2, the D gene given by the table, was not confirmed from the DNA. TRBV21-1 is labeled a pseudogene. The CDR3 extends over 15 amino acids. This CDR3 is CASNKLAGKADTQYF. CDR3 bases: TGTGCCAGCAACAAACTAGCGGGGAAGGCTGATACGCAGTATTTT.

This rearrangement joins TRBV4-1 to TRBJ2-5; D is perhaps TRBD2 (6 bases). Germline V gene sequence: CDR1 MGHRA, CDR2 YSYEKL. The CDR3 runs to 14 residues. V lost 2 bases to trimming and J lost 2 bases, with 9 bases between them. The CDR3 spells CASSQTGLQETQYF. The CDR3 DNA sequence: TGCGCCAGCAGCCAAACGGGACTGCAAGAGACCCAGTACTTC.

This clone was detected once. This chain connects TRBV19 to TRBJ2-3; a weak D match, TRBD1 (5 bases). Trimming took off 2 bases at V and 2 bases at J, with 8 bases between the two ends. The CDR3 covers 14 residues. CDR1 LNHDA and CDR2 SQIVND come from the germline V gene (reference sequence). Here the CDR3 reads CASSIKGSTDTQYF. CDR3 DNA: TGTGCCAGTAGTATAAAGGGGTCCACAGATACGCAGTATTTT.

The chain couples TRBV5-1 to TRBJ2-3, with 7 bases fitting TRBD2. The CDR3 runs 15 residues. Germline CDR1 reads SGHRS; CDR2 reads YFSETQ. V trimming: 5 bases; J trimming: 4 bases; junction bases outside the gene matches: 10. In DNA form, the CDR3 reads TGCGCCAGCAGGGCTAGGACGGGAGGATCAGATACGCAGTATTTT. It codes for CASRARTGGSDTQYF.

The chain carries TRBV29-1 and TRBJ1-2; maybe TRBD1 (5 bases). From germline, CDR1 is SQVTM and CDR2 ANQGSEA. The CDR3 extends over 13 amino acids. V lost 6 bases and J 0 bases, leaving 11 bases between the germline ends. The CDR3 region has the DNA TGCAGCGTGGGCCGGGGGGCTAACTATGGCTACACCTTC. This sequence encodes CSVGRGANYGYTF.

The chain links TRBV27 to TRBJ1-5; no clear D. Germline loops: CDR1 MNHEY, CDR2 SMNVEV (reference sequence). V was cut by 2 bases and J by 3 bases, with 8 bases left in between. The CDR3 totals 14 residues. Written as DNA, the CDR3 is TGTGCCAGCAGTTTAAGAGCGCCCAATCAGCCCCAGCATTTT. It is translated as CASSLRAPNQPQHF.